The T cell receptor (beta chain) under discussion was sequenced for a study of identical twins. Germline V gene lookup returns CDR1 GTSNPN and CDR2 SVGIG (reference sequence). The CDR3 is made up of 10 amino acids. The V end lost 3 bases, the J end lost 15 bases, and 12 bases lay between the germline ends. TCRdb re-derived calls from the 5' RACE reads in MiXCR, one entry per CDR3 protein. Of about 790,000 distinct CDR3 sequences listed, approximately 18% were seen once; the top ten hold about an eighth. The donor group consisted entirely of healthy Caucasians. Another study also made use of these data, one on T cells expressing NK-cell markers.

Sequenced material: PBMCs. This clonotype was obtained from a woman aged 18-29 years in good health. This chain joins TRBV30 and TRBJ2-1; no clear D gene. The CDR3 loop is CAWRGKGMFF. CDR3 DNA: TGTGCCTGGAGGGGGAAGGGCATGTTCTTC.